This entry describes one T cell receptor (beta chain). This specimen comes from a study of T cells in tuberculosis. Cells were sorted from thawed PBMC rested overnight and stained with GMM-loaded CD1B tetramer, viability dye and anti-CD3. The CD1B tetramers carried C32 glucose monomycolate purified from Rhodococcus equi. Clones were read by immunoSEQ multiplex PCR, and TCRdb kept only the in-frame ones, dropping some. The data show roughly 60,000 clones, with 65% to 90% seen just once and about 13% held by the top ten. The CDR3 length is 15 residues. The germline V and J ends were trimmed by 4 bases and 4 bases, with 14 bases remaining between them. Per germline, CDR1 MNHNS and CDR2 SASEGT.

The receptor's source is an adult woman with latent tuberculosis. Sample: CD1b-GMM tetramer-negative cells sorted from PBMCs. The genes are TRBV6-1 and TRBJ1-5; D is ambiguous. The CDR3 region is CASSAGDQWNQPQHF. The DNA for the CDR3 is TGTGCCAGCAGTGCCGGGGATCAGTGGAATCAGCCCCAGCATTTT.